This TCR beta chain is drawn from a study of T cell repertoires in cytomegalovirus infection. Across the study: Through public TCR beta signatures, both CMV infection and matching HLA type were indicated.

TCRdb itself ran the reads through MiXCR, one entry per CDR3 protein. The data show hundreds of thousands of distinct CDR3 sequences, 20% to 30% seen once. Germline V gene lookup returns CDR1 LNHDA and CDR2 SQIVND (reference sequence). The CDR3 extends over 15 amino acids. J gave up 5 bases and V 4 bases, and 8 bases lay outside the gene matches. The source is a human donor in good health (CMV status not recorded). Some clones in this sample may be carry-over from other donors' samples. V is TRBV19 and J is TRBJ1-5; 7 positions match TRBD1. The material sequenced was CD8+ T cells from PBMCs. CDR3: CASSTGTVPDQPQHF. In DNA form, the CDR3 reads TGTGCCAGTAGTACAGGGACAGTCCCCGATCAGCCCCAGCATTTT. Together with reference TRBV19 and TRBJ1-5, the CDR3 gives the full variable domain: DGGITQSPKYLFRKEGQNVTLSCEQNLNHDAMYWYRQDPGQGLRLIYYSQIVNDFQKGDIAEGYSVSREKKESFPLTVTSAQKNPTAFYLCASSTGTVPDQPQHFGDGTRLSIL.